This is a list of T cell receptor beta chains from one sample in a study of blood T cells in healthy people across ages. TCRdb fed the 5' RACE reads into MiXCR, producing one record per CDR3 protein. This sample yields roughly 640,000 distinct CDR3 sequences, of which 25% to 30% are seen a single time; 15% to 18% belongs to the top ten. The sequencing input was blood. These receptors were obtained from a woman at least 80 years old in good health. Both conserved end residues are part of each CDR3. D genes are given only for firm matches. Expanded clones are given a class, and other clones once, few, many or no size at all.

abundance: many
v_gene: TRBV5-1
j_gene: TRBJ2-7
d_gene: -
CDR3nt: TGCGCCAGCAGGCCGGGGTCGGGAGAGCAGTACTTC
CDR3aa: CASRPGSGEQYF

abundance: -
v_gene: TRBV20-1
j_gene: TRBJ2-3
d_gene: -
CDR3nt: TGCAGTGCTAGGGCCCCCCGCACAGATACGCAGTATTTT
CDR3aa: CSARAPRTDTQYF

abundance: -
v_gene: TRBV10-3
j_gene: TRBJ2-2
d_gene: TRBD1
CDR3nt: TGTGCCATCAGTGAGGGACAGGACAACACCGGGGAGCTGTTTTTT
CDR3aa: CAISEGQDNTGELFF

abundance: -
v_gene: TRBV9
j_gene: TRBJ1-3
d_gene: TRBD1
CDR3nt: TGTGCCAGCAGCGGGGGACAGGGTAGAAACACCATATATTTT
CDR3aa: CASSGGQGRNTIYF

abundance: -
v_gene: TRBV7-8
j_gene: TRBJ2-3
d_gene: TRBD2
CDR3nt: TGTGCCAGCAGCCGGTGGCTAGCGGGACGGGATACGCAGTATTTT
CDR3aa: CASSRWLAGRDTQYF

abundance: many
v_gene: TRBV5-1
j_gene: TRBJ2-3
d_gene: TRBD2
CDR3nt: TGCGCCAGCAGCCCGAAGTTAGGCGGGGGGATCACAGATACGCAGTATTTT
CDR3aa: CASSPKLGGGITDTQYF

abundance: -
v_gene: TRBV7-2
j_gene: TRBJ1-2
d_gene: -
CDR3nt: TGTGCCAGCAGCTTAGCCCAAGAACAGGGCTATGGCTACACCTTC
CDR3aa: CASSLAQEQGYGYTF

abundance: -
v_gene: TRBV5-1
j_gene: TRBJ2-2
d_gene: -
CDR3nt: TGCGCCACCGCGTTCGGGGGAAACACCGGGGAGCTGTTTTTT
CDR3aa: CATAFGGNTGELFF

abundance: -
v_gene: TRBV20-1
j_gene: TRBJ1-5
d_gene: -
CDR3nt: TGCAGTGCTAGACAGGGGTCTCAGCCCCAGCATTTT
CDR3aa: CSARQGSQPQHF

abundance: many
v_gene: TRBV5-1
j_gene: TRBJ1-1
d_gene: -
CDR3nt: TGCGCCAGCAGCTTGTTTACGATGAACACTGAAGCTTTCTTT
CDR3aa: CASSLFTMNTEAFF

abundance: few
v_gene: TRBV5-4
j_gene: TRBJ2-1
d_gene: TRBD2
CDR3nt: TGTGCCAGCAGCGATGCAACTAGCGGGCCCTACAATGAGCAGTTCTTC
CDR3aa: CASSDATSGPYNEQFF

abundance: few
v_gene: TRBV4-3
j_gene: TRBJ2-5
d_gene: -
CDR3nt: TGCGCCAGCAGCCAAGATCTTTATAAGGATGAGCAGTACTTC
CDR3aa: CASSQDLYKDEQYF

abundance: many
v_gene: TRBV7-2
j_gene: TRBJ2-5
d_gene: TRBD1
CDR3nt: TGTGCCAGCAGCATAGGGGGCGAGACCCAGTACTTC
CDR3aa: CASSIGGETQYF

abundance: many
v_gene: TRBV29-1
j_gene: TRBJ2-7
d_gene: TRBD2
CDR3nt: TGCAGCGTTGCATCTAGCGGCAAGGCCGAGCAGTACTTC
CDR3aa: CSVASSGKAEQYF

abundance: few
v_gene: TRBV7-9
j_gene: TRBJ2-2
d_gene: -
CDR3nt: TGTGCCACCTCGACAGTCACCGGGGAGCTGTTTTTT
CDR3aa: CATSTVTGELFF

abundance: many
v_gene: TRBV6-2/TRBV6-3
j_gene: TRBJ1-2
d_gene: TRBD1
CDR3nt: TGTGCCAGCAGTTACGATCTGGACAGGGGACATGTATATGGCTACACCTTC
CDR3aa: CASSYDLDRGHVYGYTF

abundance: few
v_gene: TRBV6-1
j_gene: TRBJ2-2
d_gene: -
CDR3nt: TGTGCCAGCAGTCAGGGGTCGGGGGCCACCGGGGAGCTGTTTTTT
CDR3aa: CASSQGSGATGELFF

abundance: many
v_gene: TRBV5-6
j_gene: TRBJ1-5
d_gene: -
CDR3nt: TGTGCCAGCAGCCGAGGGGACCAGCCCCAGCATTTT
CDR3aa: CASSRGDQPQHF

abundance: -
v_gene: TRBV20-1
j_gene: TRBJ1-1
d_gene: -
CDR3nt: TGCAGTGCTTCCGGACTCATGAACACTGAAGCTTTCTTT
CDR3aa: CSASGLMNTEAFF

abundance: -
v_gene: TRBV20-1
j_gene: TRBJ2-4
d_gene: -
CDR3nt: TGCAGTGCTAGATGGGCAGTGGGGGACAAAAACATTCAGTACTTC
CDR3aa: CSARWAVGDKNIQYF

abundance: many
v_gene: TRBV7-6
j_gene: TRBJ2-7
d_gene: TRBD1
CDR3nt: TGTGCCAGCAGTTTCCGGACAGGGAGCTCCTACGAGCAGTACTTC
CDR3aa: CASSFRTGSSYEQYF

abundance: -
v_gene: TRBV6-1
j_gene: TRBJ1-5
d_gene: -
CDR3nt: TGTGCCAGTGCCTTCCGGGGGCAGCCAAATCAGCCCCAGCATTTT
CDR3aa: CASAFRGQPNQPQHF

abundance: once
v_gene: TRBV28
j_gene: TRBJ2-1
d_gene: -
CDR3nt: TGTGCCAGCAGTTTAACCTCCAAAAATGAGCAGTTCTTC
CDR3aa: CASSLTSKNEQFF

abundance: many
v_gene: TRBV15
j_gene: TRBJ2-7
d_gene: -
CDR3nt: TGTGCCACCAGTACCTCAACAGCCTACGAGCAGTACTTC
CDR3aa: CATSTSTAYEQYF

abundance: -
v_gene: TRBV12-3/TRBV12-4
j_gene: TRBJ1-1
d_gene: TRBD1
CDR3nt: TGTGCCAGCACCCTACAGGGGGTGGGGACTGAAGCTTTCTTT
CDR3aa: CASTLQGVGTEAFF

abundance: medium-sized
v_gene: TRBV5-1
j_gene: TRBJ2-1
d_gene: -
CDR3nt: TGCGCCAGCAGCTTGGCCCTGAGTACGAACAATGAGCAGTTCTTC
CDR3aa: CASSLALSTNNEQFF

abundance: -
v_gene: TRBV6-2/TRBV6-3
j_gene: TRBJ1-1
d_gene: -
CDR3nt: TGTGCCAGCAGGGATGGGGGGCGCACTGAAGCTTTCTTT
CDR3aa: CASRDGGRTEAFF